The rows below give T cell receptor beta chains drawn from one sample of a study of T-cell reconstitution after alpha-beta-depleted transplantation in children. TCRdb reprocessed the PCR reads with MiXCR, giving one entry per CDR3 protein. The top ten clones hold around 2.2% of a sample with about 590,000 distinct CDR3 sequences, approximately 12% of them seen once. The sequences come from PBMCs, mostly from graft donor cells, collected 360 days after TCRalphabeta/CD19-depleted stem cell transplant. The origin of the receptors is a male patient between 10 and 17 years old who had a stem cell transplant for acute myeloid leukemia, so the T cells may come from the graft donor. The CDR3 runs from the conserved cysteine through the conserved F or W. The order of the fields is J gene, V gene, clone size, D gene, CDR3 DNA, CDR3 protein. The D gene is left open where the match is weak. Clone size is shown for a subset of rows, as once, few, many or a class of expanded clone.

J: TRBJ2-7
V: TRBV11-3
size: .
D: TRBD2
DNA: TGTGCCAGCAGCTTAGTTAGGGAGTTAAGCGGGAGAGCCTTCGAGCAGTACTTC
CDR3: CASSLVRELSGRAFEQYF

J: TRBJ1-1
V: TRBV15
size: .
D: .
DNA: TGTGCCACCAGCAGAGATTCCAGGTACATGAACACTGAAGCTTTCTTT
CDR3: CATSRDSRYMNTEAFF

J: TRBJ2-7
V: TRBV4-2
size: .
D: TRBD2
DNA: TGTGCCAGCGTGGGGGAACCTAGCGGGAGGACTACCCCACACTACGAGCAGTACTTC
CDR3: CASVGEPSGRTTPHYEQYF

J: TRBJ1-3
V: TRBV28
size: .
D: TRBD1
DNA: TGTGCCAGCAGTCTTCCGGGACAGGGATCTGGAAACACCATATATTTT
CDR3: CASSLPGQGSGNTIYF

J: TRBJ2-1
V: TRBV6-4
size: .
D: TRBD2
DNA: TGTGCCTGCTGTCCCGGCGGACTAGGGTCGATCCGGTCCTACAATGAGCAGTTCTTC
CDR3: CACCPGGLGSIRSYNEQFF

J: TRBJ2-3
V: TRBV6-5
size: .
D: .
DNA: TGTGCCAGCAGTTACACCTCGAGCGATACGCAGTATTTT
CDR3: CASSYTSSDTQYF

J: TRBJ2-2
V: TRBV20-1
size: .
D: .
DNA: TGCAGTGCTAGGGGCGGTTGGGAGAAGGAGCTGTTTTTT
CDR3: CSARGGWEKELFF

J: TRBJ2-1
V: TRBV20-1
size: few
D: .
DNA: TGCAGTGCTAGAGGGACGTATGAGCAGTTCTTC
CDR3: CSARGTYEQFF

J: TRBJ2-7
V: TRBV14
size: .
D: .
DNA: TGTGCCAGCAGCCAAGCGGACTCTCCCTCCTACGAGCAGTACTTC
CDR3: CASSQADSPSYEQYF

J: TRBJ2-2
V: TRBV11-2
size: many
D: TRBD2
DNA: TGTGCCAGCAGCTTAGGTCGCCTAGCGGGAGGCCGGAACACCGGGGAGCTGTTTTTT
CDR3: CASSLGRLAGGRNTGELFF

J: TRBJ2-3
V: TRBV20-1
size: many
D: TRBD2
DNA: TGCAGTACAAGCGGGGGAGGCACAGATACGCAGTATTTT
CDR3: CSTSGGGTDTQYF

J: TRBJ2-6
V: TRBV10-3
size: many
D: TRBD1
DNA: TGTGCCATCACTCCAACAGGGGACGGTTCTGGGGCCAACGTCCTGACTTTC
CDR3: CAITPTGDGSGANVLTF

J: TRBJ1-1
V: TRBV10-3
size: few
D: .
DNA: TGTGCCATCAGTGAGCGGGGGACGGTGATGAACACTGAAGCTTTCTTT
CDR3: CAISERGTVMNTEAFF

J: TRBJ2-5
V: TRBV4-3
size: few
D: TRBD2
DNA: TGCGCCAGCAGCCAAGAGAGGCTAGCGGGACTACAAGAGACCCAGTACTTC
CDR3: CASSQERLAGLQETQYF

J: TRBJ2-1
V: TRBV12-3/TRBV12-4
size: few
D: TRBD2
DNA: TGTGCCAGCAGGTCTAGCGGGAGAGCCTACAATGAGCAGTTCTTC
CDR3: CASRSSGRAYNEQFF

J: TRBJ2-5
V: TRBV20-1
size: few
D: .
DNA: TGCAGTGCTAGAGATCTCGACGGATTATTGGAGACCCAGTACTTC
CDR3: CSARDLDGLLETQYF

J: TRBJ2-2
V: TRBV7-9
size: few
D: .
DNA: TGTGCCAGCAGCCGCGGGACACTCTCCCCCGGGGAGCTGTTTTTT
CDR3: CASSRGTLSPGELFF

J: TRBJ2-7
V: TRBV28
size: .
D: TRBD2
DNA: TGTGCCAGCACCAACTCAGGCCTAGCGGAAAGAAACGAGCAGTACTTC
CDR3: CASTNSGLAERNEQYF

J: TRBJ2-7
V: TRBV6-2/TRBV6-3
size: .
D: .
DNA: TGTGCCAGCAGTCGGGGCGGGTTCTCCTACGAGCAGTACTTC
CDR3: CASSRGGFSYEQYF

J: TRBJ2-1
V: TRBV29-1
size: many
D: TRBD2
DNA: TGCAGCGTTGAGGGTCTAGCGGGAAGGAATGAGCAGTTCTTC
CDR3: CSVEGLAGRNEQFF